The rows below give T cell receptor beta chains drawn from one sample of a study of OX40 agonist ivuxolimab in advanced cancers. Sequenced by immunoSEQ multiplex PCR; TCRdb stores in-frame clones only, minus some. The data contain 77,000 or so clones, just under 95% of them seen just once; the ten biggest clones take up 11%. Sequences were derived from CD4+ or CD8+ T cells sorted from blood, sampled in a trial of the OX40 agonist ivuxolimab. The source of these receptors is an adult with an advanced solid tumor such as melanoma, head and neck, liver or kidney cancer. CDR3s include the opening cysteine and the closing phenylalanine or tryptophan. D genes are given only for firm matches. Some rows have no size entry. The others give once, few or many, or a class for an expanded clone.

-	TRBD1	15	TRBV15	TRBJ2-5	TGTGCCACCAGCAGAGAACAGGGGACCCAAGAGACCCAGTACTTC	CATSREQGTQETQYF
-	TRBD2	17	TRBV4-3	TRBJ2-1	TGCGCCAGCAGCCAAGACCCTAGCGGGGGGGCTATCGATGAGCAGTTCTTC	CASSQDPSGGAIDEQFF
-	-	16	TRBV6-5	TRBJ1-2	TGTGCCAGCAGTTACTCCTCCGGGGAGAGGGGTTATGGCTACACCTTC	CASSYSSGERGYGYTF
once	-	13	TRBV7-6	TRBJ2-7	TGTGCCAGCAGCTTAGCGAGATTCTACGAGCAGTACTTC	CASSLARFYEQYF
-	TRBD1	15	TRBV4-3	TRBJ1-5	TGCGCCAGCAGCCTCTGGACAGGGGGCGGTCAGCCCCAGCATTTT	CASSLWTGGGQPQHF
-	-	13	TRBV7-9	TRBJ2-7	TGTGCCAGCAGCTTAACAGGAACTTACGAGCAGTACTTC	CASSLTGTYEQYF
-	TRBD1	14	TRBV11-1	TRBJ2-7	TGTGCCAGCAGCTTAGGGACAGGGGCCTACGAGCAGTACTTC	CASSLGTGAYEQYF
-	-	16	TRBV7-2	TRBJ1-5	TGTGCCAGCAGCCTCGGGGGGGCGGGGAGCAATCAGCCCCAGCATTTT	CASSLGGAGSNQPQHF
-	-	14	TRBV13	TRBJ2-1	TGTGCCAGCAGCCTCGGGGGATTATACAATGAGCAGTTCTTC	CASSLGGLYNEQFF
-	TRBD2	14	TRBV7-2	TRBJ2-7	TGTGCCAGCAGCGCCTCCAGCGGGGGGAGAGAGCAGTACTTC	CASSASSGGREQYF
-	TRBD1	14	TRBV2	TRBJ2-7	TGTGCCAGCAGGTCCTGGGACAGGGAACACGAGCAGTACTTC	CASRSWDREHEQYF
-	-	13	TRBV27	TRBJ2-1	TGTGCCAGCAGTTCTCTCGGGCCTGGGGAGCAGTTCTTC	CASSSLGPGEQFF
-	TRBD2	16	TRBV9	TRBJ2-3	TGTGCCAGCAGCGTACCGCCGCGGGGGGCCTCAGATACGCAGTATTTT	CASSVPPRGASDTQYF
-	TRBD2	15	TRBV4-1	TRBJ2-1	TGCGCCAGCAGCCAAGGAAGCGGGGGGTTTAATGAGCAGTTCTTC	CASSQGSGGFNEQFF
-	TRBD2	18	TRBV11-2	TRBJ2-3	TGTGCCAGCAGCTTATTAGGCGGGGGGACGCCGGGCACAGATACGCAGTATTTT	CASSLLGGGTPGTDTQYF
-	-	14	TRBV14	TRBJ2-7	TGTGCCAGCAGCCAAGGGTGGGGTTCCTACGAGCAGTACTTC	CASSQGWGSYEQYF
once	-	15	TRBV10-2	TRBJ1-2	TGCGCCACCGTAGCGTCACCCAATCGGGACTATGGCTACACCTTC	CATVASPNRDYGYTF
-	-	16	TRBV2	TRBJ2-7	TGTGCCAGCAGTGAATTACGGTCCGGGGCCGATTACGAGCAGTACTTC	CASSELRSGADYEQYF
once	-	14	TRBV13	TRBJ2-7	TGTGCCAGCAGCTTTCAGGGGAGCTCCTACGAGCAGTACTTC	CASSFQGSSYEQYF
-	-	16	TRBV7-2	TRBJ2-3	TGTGCCAGCAGCTCAAGGGGTCAGGTTCGTTTCGATACGCAGTATTTT	CASSSRGQVRFDTQYF
-	TRBD1	15	TRBV7-9	TRBJ1-2	TGTGCCAGCAGCTTAGCGGGGGACAGTAGAGGTGGCTACACCTTC	CASSLAGDSRGGYTF
-	TRBD1	14	TRBV7-9	TRBJ2-7	TGTGCCAGCAGCTTAGACCAGGGGGCTAACGAGCAGTACTTC	CASSLDQGANEQYF
-	-	15	TRBV12-5	TRBJ1-1	TGTGCTAGTGGTAGGAACGCGGGATGGGACACTGAAGCTTTCTTT	CASGRNAGWDTEAFF
-	TRBD2	17	TRBV11-2	TRBJ2-1	TGTGCCAGCAGCTTCTCGACGACTAGCGGTCCTCGAGATGAGCAGTTCTTC	CASSFSTTSGPRDEQFF
-	TRBD2	15	TRBV10-3	TRBJ2-7	TGTGCCATCAGCGGAGGGAGGGATGATGCCTACGAGCAGTACTTC	CAISGGRDDAYEQYF
-	-	15	TRBV7-8	TRBJ2-7	TGTGCCAGCAGCTTTTGGGGGCTCAGCTCCTACGAGCAGTACTTC	CASSFWGLSSYEQYF
-	TRBD1	17	TRBV19	TRBJ2-7	TGTGCCAGTTCTATAGTCCCCGCTGGGACAGGGGACCACGAGCAGTACTTC	CASSIVPAGTGDHEQYF
-	-	14	TRBV19	TRBJ1-1	TGTGCCAGTAGTACGACAGATTGGGGGGCTGAAGCTTTCTTT	CASSTTDWGAEAFF
once	-	16	TRBV15	TRBJ1-2	TGTGCCACCAGCAGAGTCGAGGAAAAACTAAACTATGGCTACACCTTC	CATSRVEEKLNYGYTF
-	TRBD1	17	TRBV4-3	TRBJ2-5	TGCGCCAGCAGCCAAGGACAGGGCAGGGGGTTCGGTGAGACCCAGTACTTC	CASSQGQGRGFGETQYF
-	-	14	TRBV5-4	TRBJ2-1	TGTGCCAGCAGCTCACCGGACTCATACAATGAGCAGTTCTTC	CASSSPDSYNEQFF
-	-	17	TRBV4-3	TRBJ2-3	TGCGCCAGCAGCCCCTACCCGAGGGAGACGTTGGCAGATACGCAGTATTTT	CASSPYPRETLADTQYF
-	TRBD1	15	TRBV4-1	TRBJ1-2	TGCGCCAGCAGCCAACCCGGACAGGAGAACTATGGCTACACCTTC	CASSQPGQENYGYTF
-	-	16	TRBV6-6	TRBJ1-2	TGTGCCAGCAGTTACGCGGAAACTCAGGTTTCCTATGGCTACACCTTC	CASSYAETQVSYGYTF
-	-	11	TRBV11-2	TRBJ1-1	TGTGCCAGCACCCGCGCTCGGGGAGCTTTCTTT	CASTRARGAFF
-	-	14	TRBV7-6	TRBJ2-3	TGTGCCAGCAGCTTAAGGGGGGGCGTAGATACGCAGTATTTT	CASSLRGGVDTQYF
-	TRBD2	15	TRBV6-5	TRBJ2-7	TGTGCCAGCAGTTATGGCGGGGGGGTTATCTACGAGCAGTACTTC	CASSYGGGVIYEQYF
-	TRBD1	18	TRBV18	TRBJ1-1	TGTGCCAGCTCAATAGGGGTAGAGGGACAGGGGATCTTGGCTGAAGCTTTCTTT	CASSIGVEGQGILAEAFF
few	-	11	TRBV27	TRBJ2-2	TGTGCCAGCAGTCGCACCGGGGAGCTGTTTTTT	CASSRTGELFF
once	-	14	TRBV5-1	TRBJ2-7	TGCGCCAGCAGCTTTCTTGAGAGCTCCTACGAGCAGTACTTC	CASSFLESSYEQYF
-	-	13	TRBV15	TRBJ2-7	TGTGCCACCAGCAGCGCCAGGAGCTACGAGCAGTACTTC	CATSSARSYEQYF
-	TRBD2	15	TRBV7-3	TRBJ2-3	TGTGCCAGCAGCTTAACGGGAGGGGGCACAGATACGCAGTATTTT	CASSLTGGGTDTQYF
-	TRBD2	14	TRBV27	TRBJ2-1	TGTGCCAGCAGTCCAGGACTAGCTTCCCATGAGCAGTTCTTC	CASSPGLASHEQFF
-	-	16	TRBV4-3	TRBJ2-7	TGCGCCAGCAGCCAAGAGCGGGCGGTCGGGGGCTACGAGCAGTACTTC	CASSQERAVGGYEQYF
-	-	15	TRBV19	TRBJ2-1	TGTGCCAGTAGTCCGGAGGGACAAGGGTTGGATGAGCAGTTCTTC	CASSPEGQGLDEQFF
once	-	16	TRBV7-9	TRBJ1-4	TGTGCCAGCAGCCAAACCGGGGAGTCGTGGTTTGAAAAACTGTTTTTT	CASSQTGESWFEKLFF
few	-	18	TRBV6-1	TRBJ1-5	TGTGCCAGCAGTGCAGGGGCGGGACAAGCTTATAGCAATCAGCCCCAGCATTTT	CASSAGAGQAYSNQPQHF
-	-	13	TRBV7-9	TRBJ2-5	TGTGCCAGCAGCTTTACCCCTAAAGAGACCCAGTACTTC	CASSFTPKETQYF
-	-	15	TRBV6-6	TRBJ2-7	TGTGCCAGCAGTTACTCAACCCCAGGGACTTACGAGCAGTACTTC	CASSYSTPGTYEQYF
once	-	14	TRBV7-9	TRBJ2-7	TGTGCCAGCAGCTTAGTCACGGGAATCGACGAGCAGTACTTC	CASSLVTGIDEQYF
-	-	16	TRBV19	TRBJ1-2	TGTGCCAGTAGTATAGATATGGGCAGCAATTACTATGGCTACACCTTC	CASSIDMGSNYYGYTF
-	-	16	TRBV28	TRBJ2-7	TGTGCCAGCAGCCTGTTCCGGGACGAGGCCCCCTACGAGCAGTACTTC	CASSLFRDEAPYEQYF
-	TRBD2	17	TRBV5-1	TRBJ2-7	TGCGCCAGCAGCTTTCTGGGACTAGCGGGGGGTAGCTACGAGCAGTACTTC	CASSFLGLAGGSYEQYF